These T cell receptor beta chains were read from a single sample in a study of cytomegalovirus exposure and HLA in healthy donors. The assay was immunoSEQ multiplex PCR, and TCRdb's table has in-frame clones only and misses some. The sample records 80,000 to 100,000 clones, over 70% being singletons. Source material: PBMCs. The source is a man between 18 and 29 years old in good health and CMV-seropositive. CDR3s include the opening cysteine and the closing phenylalanine or tryptophan. D genes are given only for firm matches. Clone size is stated in some rows and not others, as once, few, many or a class when expanded.

v_call: TRBV6-1
clone_size: .
d_call: .
j_call: TRBJ2-7
cdr3_nt: TGTGCCAGCAGTGAAATCTTCAGGCCCTACGAGCAGTACTTC
cdr3_aa: CASSEIFRPYEQYF

v_call: TRBV6-6
clone_size: few
d_call: .
j_call: TRBJ1-1
cdr3_nt: TGTGCCAGCAGACAGAACACTGAAGCTTTCTTT
cdr3_aa: CASRQNTEAFF

v_call: TRBV5-1
clone_size: .
d_call: TRBD1
j_call: TRBJ2-5
cdr3_nt: TGCGCCAGCAGCTTGGGACAGGGTCAAGAGACCCAGTACTTC
cdr3_aa: CASSLGQGQETQYF

v_call: TRBV7-2
clone_size: .
d_call: TRBD1
j_call: TRBJ1-4
cdr3_nt: TGTGCCAGCAGCTCGGGACAGGGGTTTAATGAAAAACTGTTTTTT
cdr3_aa: CASSSGQGFNEKLFF

v_call: TRBV19
clone_size: .
d_call: .
j_call: TRBJ1-2
cdr3_nt: TGTGCCAGTAGCGGAGGCGGGGCCCTGTCTTATGGCTACACCTTC
cdr3_aa: CASSGGGALSYGYTF

v_call: TRBV7-9
clone_size: .
d_call: .
j_call: TRBJ1-1
cdr3_nt: TGTGCCAGCGGTTTACCAGGGGCCGGGACTGAAGCTTTCTTT
cdr3_aa: CASGLPGAGTEAFF

v_call: TRBV2
clone_size: .
d_call: .
j_call: TRBJ2-7
cdr3_nt: TGTGCCAGCAGTGAAGCGCGGCAGGGAAGTTTCGAGCAGTACTTC
cdr3_aa: CASSEARQGSFEQYF

v_call: TRBV7-9
clone_size: .
d_call: TRBD1
j_call: TRBJ2-4
cdr3_nt: TGTGCCAGCAGCTTTTCACAGGGGGAAAACATTCAGTACTTC
cdr3_aa: CASSFSQGENIQYF

v_call: TRBV29-1
clone_size: .
d_call: TRBD1
j_call: TRBJ1-5
cdr3_nt: TGCAGCGTTGAGGACGCCTTCCGACAGGGCGATCAGCCCCAGCATTTT
cdr3_aa: CSVEDAFRQGDQPQHF

v_call: TRBV5-1
clone_size: .
d_call: TRBD1
j_call: TRBJ1-2
cdr3_nt: TGCGCCAGCAGCTTGTTACCCGGGACAGGGGCTATTAGTTATGGCTACACCTTC
cdr3_aa: CASSLLPGTGAISYGYTF

v_call: TRBV27
clone_size: .
d_call: .
j_call: TRBJ2-7
cdr3_nt: TGTGCCAGCAGTTTATCGGTCAGGCAGCCAGCCTACGAGCAGTACTTC
cdr3_aa: CASSLSVRQPAYEQYF

v_call: TRBV30
clone_size: .
d_call: TRBD1
j_call: TRBJ1-5
cdr3_nt: TGTGCCTGGTCGCCTCCCAGGGGGCTTCAGCCCCAGCATTTT
cdr3_aa: CAWSPPRGLQPQHF

v_call: TRBV14
clone_size: .
d_call: TRBD1
j_call: TRBJ1-1
cdr3_nt: TGTGCCAGCAGCCGGGACAGGCTGAACACTGAAGCTTTCTTT
cdr3_aa: CASSRDRLNTEAFF

v_call: TRBV7-9
clone_size: .
d_call: TRBD1
j_call: TRBJ1-4
cdr3_nt: TGTGCCAGCAGCTCCCTCTCGGGACAGGGGCCCTTAGGTGAAAAACTGTTTTTT
cdr3_aa: CASSSLSGQGPLGEKLFF

v_call: TRBV29-1
clone_size: .
d_call: TRBD2
j_call: TRBJ2-4
cdr3_nt: TGCAGCGTAGGTCCTAGCGGGGGGGCAGGAAACATTCAGTACTTC
cdr3_aa: CSVGPSGGAGNIQYF

v_call: TRBV5-6
clone_size: .
d_call: .
j_call: TRBJ2-5
cdr3_nt: TGTGCCACCACACGGCAGGGTGAACAAGAGACCCAGTACTTC
cdr3_aa: CATTRQGEQETQYF

v_call: TRBV6-5
clone_size: .
d_call: TRBD1
j_call: TRBJ1-4
cdr3_nt: TGTGCCAGCAGTTACGACAGGGCGGTGACTAATGAAAAACTGTTTTTT
cdr3_aa: CASSYDRAVTNEKLFF

v_call: TRBV7-8
clone_size: .
d_call: TRBD1
j_call: TRBJ2-3
cdr3_nt: TGTGCCAGCAGCTTAGGTAGCGGACAGGGGTTTACAGATACGCAGTATTTT
cdr3_aa: CASSLGSGQGFTDTQYF

v_call: TRBV7-3
clone_size: .
d_call: TRBD2
j_call: TRBJ2-7
cdr3_nt: TGTGCCAGCAGCTCTAGCGGGGGGGCCTCCTACGAGCAGTACTTC
cdr3_aa: CASSSSGGASYEQYF

v_call: TRBV5-4
clone_size: .
d_call: .
j_call: TRBJ1-2
cdr3_nt: TGTGCCAGCAGCGGGGCGGTGGACAACTATGGCTACACCTTC
cdr3_aa: CASSGAVDNYGYTF

v_call: TRBV5-1
clone_size: .
d_call: .
j_call: TRBJ2-3
cdr3_nt: TGCGCCAGCAGCATCGGGGGCACAGATACGCAGTATTTT
cdr3_aa: CASSIGGTDTQYF

v_call: TRBV18
clone_size: .
d_call: .
j_call: TRBJ1-6
cdr3_nt: TGTGCCAGCTCACGAAGCCAAGGGAGTAAGAATTCACCCCTCCACTTT
cdr3_aa: CASSRSQGSKNSPLHF

v_call: TRBV6-6
clone_size: few
d_call: .
j_call: TRBJ1-1
cdr3_nt: TGTGCCACCCGCCGTGTGCAGGAAGCTTTCTTT
cdr3_aa: CATRRVQEAFF

v_call: TRBV2
clone_size: .
d_call: .
j_call: TRBJ2-7
cdr3_nt: TGTGCCAGCAGTGTTGGTCGGGCCTACGAGCAGTACTTC
cdr3_aa: CASSVGRAYEQYF

v_call: TRBV7-8
clone_size: .
d_call: .
j_call: TRBJ2-5
cdr3_nt: TGTGCCAGCAGCTTACCTAGGGGGGGCAGGGAACAAGAGACCCAGTACTTC
cdr3_aa: CASSLPRGGREQETQYF

v_call: TRBV28
clone_size: .
d_call: TRBD2
j_call: TRBJ2-5
cdr3_nt: TGTGCCAGCAGTAGCCGAGCGGGGCGGGAGACCCAGTACTTC
cdr3_aa: CASSSRAGRETQYF

v_call: TRBV7-7
clone_size: .
d_call: TRBD2
j_call: TRBJ2-1
cdr3_nt: TGTGCCAGCAGCCCACTAGCGGGGGGCAGCAATGAGCAGTTCTTC
cdr3_aa: CASSPLAGGSNEQFF

v_call: TRBV21-1
clone_size: .
d_call: .
j_call: TRBJ2-5
cdr3_nt: TGTGCCAGCAGCAAATCCCGACATTTTCAAGAGACCCAGTACTTC
cdr3_aa: CASSKSRHFQETQYF

v_call: TRBV27
clone_size: .
d_call: TRBD2
j_call: TRBJ2-5
cdr3_nt: TGTGCCAGCAGGGAAGCGGGGGGATTCGAGACCCAGTACTTC
cdr3_aa: CASREAGGFETQYF

v_call: TRBV5-1
clone_size: .
d_call: .
j_call: TRBJ1-4
cdr3_nt: TGCGCCAGCAGTGGGGGGGCTAAGTCGGAAAAACTGTTTTTT
cdr3_aa: CASSGGAKSEKLFF

v_call: TRBV28
clone_size: .
d_call: .
j_call: TRBJ1-2
cdr3_nt: TGTGCCAGCAGTTTAACGCCCCGGGGCTACACCTTC
cdr3_aa: CASSLTPRGYTF

v_call: TRBV5-1
clone_size: .
d_call: .
j_call: TRBJ1-4
cdr3_nt: TGCGCCAGCAGCTTGGGGGCTTCTAATGAAAAACTGTTTTTT
cdr3_aa: CASSLGASNEKLFF

v_call: TRBV5-1
clone_size: .
d_call: TRBD2
j_call: TRBJ2-4
cdr3_nt: TGCGCCAGCAGCTCCCAGGGACTAGCGGTAGCCAAAAACATTCAGTACTTC
cdr3_aa: CASSSQGLAVAKNIQYF

v_call: TRBV10-3
clone_size: .
d_call: .
j_call: TRBJ2-2
cdr3_nt: TGTGCCATCAGTGAGTCGCCCCTAGTTATCGGGGAGCTGTTTTTT
cdr3_aa: CAISESPLVIGELFF